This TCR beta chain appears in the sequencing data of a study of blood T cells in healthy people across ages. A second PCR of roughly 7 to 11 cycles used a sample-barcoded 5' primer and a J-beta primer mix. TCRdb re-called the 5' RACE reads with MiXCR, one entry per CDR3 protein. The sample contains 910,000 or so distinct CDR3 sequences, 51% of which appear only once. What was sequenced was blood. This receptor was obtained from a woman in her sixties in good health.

The CDR3 DNA reads TGTGCCAGCAGCCCCCGGGACATCTCCTACGAGCAGTACTTC. Translated, it gives CASSPRDISYEQYF. The gene calls are TRBV5-5 and TRBJ2-7; tentative D call: TRBD1 (6 bases). This CDR3 has 14 amino acids. The ends were cut back, 4 bases at V and 0 bases at J, with 11 bases in the middle. Looked up from germline, CDR1 is SGHKS and CDR2 is YYEKEE (reference sequence).